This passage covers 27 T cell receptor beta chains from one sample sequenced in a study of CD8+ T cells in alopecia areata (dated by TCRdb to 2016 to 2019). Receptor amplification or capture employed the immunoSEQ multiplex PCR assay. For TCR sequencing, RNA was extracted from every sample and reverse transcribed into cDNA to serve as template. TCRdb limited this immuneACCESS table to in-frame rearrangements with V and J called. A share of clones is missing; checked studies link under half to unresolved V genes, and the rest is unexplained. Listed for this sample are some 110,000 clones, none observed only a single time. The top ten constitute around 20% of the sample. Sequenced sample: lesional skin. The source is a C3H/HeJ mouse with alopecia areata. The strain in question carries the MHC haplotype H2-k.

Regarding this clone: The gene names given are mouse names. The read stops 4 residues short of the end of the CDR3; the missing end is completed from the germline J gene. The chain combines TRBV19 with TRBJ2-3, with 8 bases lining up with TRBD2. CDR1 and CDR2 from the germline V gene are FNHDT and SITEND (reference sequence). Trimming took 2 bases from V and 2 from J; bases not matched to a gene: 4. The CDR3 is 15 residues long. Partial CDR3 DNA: TGTGCCAGCAGTATTGGCTGGGGGGTTGCAGAA. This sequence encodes CASSIGWGVAE. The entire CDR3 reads CASSIGWGVAETLYF.

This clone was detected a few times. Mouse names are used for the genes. The CDR3 loop reads CAWSTGLGDYEQYF. CDR3 DNA, as far as it was read: TGTGCCTGGAGTACGGGACTGGGGGATTAT. The V and J genes are TRBV31 and TRBJ2-7; 11 nucleotides match TRBD2. With the read ending 4 residues before the CDR3 end, the germline J gene is used to fill in that end. CDR3 length equals 14 residues. The germline gives CDR1 GKSSPN, CDR2 SITVG. Full variable domain (remainder filled in from reference TRBV31 and TRBJ2-7): AQTIHQWPVAEIKAVGSPLSLGCTIKGKSSPNLYWYWQATGGTLQQLFYSITVGQVESVVQLNLSASRPKDDQFILSTEKLLLSHSGFYLCAWSTGLGDYEQYFGPGTRLTVL.

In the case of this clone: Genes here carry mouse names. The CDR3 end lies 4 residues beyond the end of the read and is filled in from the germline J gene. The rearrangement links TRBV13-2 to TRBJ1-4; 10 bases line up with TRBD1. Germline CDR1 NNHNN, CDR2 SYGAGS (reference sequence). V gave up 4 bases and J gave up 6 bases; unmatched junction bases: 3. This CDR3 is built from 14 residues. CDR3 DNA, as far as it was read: TGTGCCAGCGGTTCGGGACAGGGGTACGAA. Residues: CASGSGQGYE. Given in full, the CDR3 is CASGSGQGYERLFF.

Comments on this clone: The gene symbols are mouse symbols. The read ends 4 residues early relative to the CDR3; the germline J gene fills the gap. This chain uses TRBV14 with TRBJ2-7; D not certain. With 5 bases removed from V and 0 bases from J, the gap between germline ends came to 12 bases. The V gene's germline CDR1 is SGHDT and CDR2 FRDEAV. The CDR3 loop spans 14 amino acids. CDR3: CASSLDTSSYEQYF. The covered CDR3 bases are TGTGCCAGCAGCCTCGACACGAGCTCCTAT.

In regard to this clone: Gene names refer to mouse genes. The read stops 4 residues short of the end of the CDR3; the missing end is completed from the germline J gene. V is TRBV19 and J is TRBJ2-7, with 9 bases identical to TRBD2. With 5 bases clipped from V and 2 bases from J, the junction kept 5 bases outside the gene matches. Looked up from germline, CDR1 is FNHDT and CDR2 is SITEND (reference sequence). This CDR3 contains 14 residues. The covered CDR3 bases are TGTGCCAGCAGGCCCACTGGGGGGCCCTAT. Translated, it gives CASRPTGGPY. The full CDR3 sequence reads CASRPTGGPYEQYF.

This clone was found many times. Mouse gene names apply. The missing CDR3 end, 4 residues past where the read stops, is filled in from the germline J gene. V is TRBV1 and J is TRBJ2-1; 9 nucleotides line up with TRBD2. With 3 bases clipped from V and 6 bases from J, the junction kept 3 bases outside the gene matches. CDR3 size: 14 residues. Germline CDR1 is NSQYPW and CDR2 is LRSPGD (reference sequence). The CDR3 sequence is CTCSATGGGAEQFF. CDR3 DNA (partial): TGCACCTGCAGTGCGACTGGGGGAGGTGCT. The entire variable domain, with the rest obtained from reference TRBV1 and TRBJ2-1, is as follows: VTLLEQNPRWRLVPRGQAVNLRCILKNSQYPWMSWYQQDLQKQLQWLFTLRSPGDKEVKSLPGADYLATRVTDTELRLQVANMSQGRTLYCTCSATGGGAEQFFGPGTRLTVL.

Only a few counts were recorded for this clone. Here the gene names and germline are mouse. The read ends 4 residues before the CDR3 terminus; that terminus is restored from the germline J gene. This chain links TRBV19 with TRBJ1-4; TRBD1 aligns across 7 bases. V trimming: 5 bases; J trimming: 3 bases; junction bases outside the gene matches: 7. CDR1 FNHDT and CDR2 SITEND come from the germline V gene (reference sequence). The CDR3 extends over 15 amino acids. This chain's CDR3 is CASSFPGQTNERLFF. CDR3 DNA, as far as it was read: TGTGCCAGCAGCTTTCCGGGACAGACCAACGAA.

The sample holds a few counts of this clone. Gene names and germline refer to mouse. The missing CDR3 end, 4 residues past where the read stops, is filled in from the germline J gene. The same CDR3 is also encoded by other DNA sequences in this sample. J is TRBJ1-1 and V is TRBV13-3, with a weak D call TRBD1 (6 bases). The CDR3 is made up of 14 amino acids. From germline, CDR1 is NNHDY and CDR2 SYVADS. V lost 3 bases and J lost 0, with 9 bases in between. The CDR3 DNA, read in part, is TGTGCCAGCAGTGCGACAGGATCAAACACA. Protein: CASSATGSNT. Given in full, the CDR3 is CASSATGSNTEVFF.

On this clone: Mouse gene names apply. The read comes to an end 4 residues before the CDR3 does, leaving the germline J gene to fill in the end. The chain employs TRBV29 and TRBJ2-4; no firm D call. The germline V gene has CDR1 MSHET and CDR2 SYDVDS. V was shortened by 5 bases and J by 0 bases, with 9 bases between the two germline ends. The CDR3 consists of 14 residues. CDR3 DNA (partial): TGTGCTAGCAGTCCCATGACAAGTCAAAAC. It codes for CASSPMTSQN. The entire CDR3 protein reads CASSPMTSQNTLYF.

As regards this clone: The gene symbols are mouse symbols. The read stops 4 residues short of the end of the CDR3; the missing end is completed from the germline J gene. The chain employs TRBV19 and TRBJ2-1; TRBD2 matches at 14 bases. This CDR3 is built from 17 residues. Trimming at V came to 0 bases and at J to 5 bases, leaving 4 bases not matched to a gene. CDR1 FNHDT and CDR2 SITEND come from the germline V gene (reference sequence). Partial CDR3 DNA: TGTGCCAGCAGTATAGACGGGACTGGGGGGGCGCATGCT. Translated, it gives CASSIDGTGGAHA. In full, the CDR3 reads CASSIDGTGGAHAEQFF. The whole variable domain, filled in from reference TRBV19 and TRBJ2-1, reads GGIITQTPKFLIGQEGQKLTLKCQQNFNHDTMYWYRQDSGKGLRLIYYSITENDLQKGDLSEGYDASREKKSSFSLTVTSAQKNEMAVFLCASSIDGTGGAHAEQFFGPGTRLTVL.

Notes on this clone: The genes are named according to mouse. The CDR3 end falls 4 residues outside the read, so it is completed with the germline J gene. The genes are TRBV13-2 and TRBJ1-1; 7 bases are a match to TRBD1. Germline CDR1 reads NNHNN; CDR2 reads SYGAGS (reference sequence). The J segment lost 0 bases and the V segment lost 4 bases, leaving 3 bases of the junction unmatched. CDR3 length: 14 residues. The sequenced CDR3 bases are TGTGCCAGCGGTCCGGGACAGACAAACACA. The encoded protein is CASGPGQTNT. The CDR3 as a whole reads CASGPGQTNTEVFF.

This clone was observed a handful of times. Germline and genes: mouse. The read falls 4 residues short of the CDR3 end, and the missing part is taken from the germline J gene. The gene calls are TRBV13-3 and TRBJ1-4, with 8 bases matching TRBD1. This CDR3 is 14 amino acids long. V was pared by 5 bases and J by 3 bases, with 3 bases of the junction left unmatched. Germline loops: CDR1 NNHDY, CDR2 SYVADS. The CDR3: CASRNRGANERLFF. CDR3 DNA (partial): TGTGCCAGCAGAAACAGGGGGGCCAACGAA.

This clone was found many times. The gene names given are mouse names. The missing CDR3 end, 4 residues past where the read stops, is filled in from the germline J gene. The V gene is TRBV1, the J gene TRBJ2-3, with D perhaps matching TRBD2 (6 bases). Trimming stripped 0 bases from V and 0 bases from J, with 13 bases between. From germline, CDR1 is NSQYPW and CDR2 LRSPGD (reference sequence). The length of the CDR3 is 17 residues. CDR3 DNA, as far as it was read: TGCACCTGCAGTGCAGATTGGGGGATCTATAGTGCAGAA. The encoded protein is CTCSADWGIYSAE. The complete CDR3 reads CTCSADWGIYSAETLYF. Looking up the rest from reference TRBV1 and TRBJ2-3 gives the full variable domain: VTLLEQNPRWRLVPRGQAVNLRCILKNSQYPWMSWYQQDLQKQLQWLFTLRSPGDKEVKSLPGADYLATRVTDTELRLQVANMSQGRTLYCTCSADWGIYSAETLYFGSGTRLTVL.

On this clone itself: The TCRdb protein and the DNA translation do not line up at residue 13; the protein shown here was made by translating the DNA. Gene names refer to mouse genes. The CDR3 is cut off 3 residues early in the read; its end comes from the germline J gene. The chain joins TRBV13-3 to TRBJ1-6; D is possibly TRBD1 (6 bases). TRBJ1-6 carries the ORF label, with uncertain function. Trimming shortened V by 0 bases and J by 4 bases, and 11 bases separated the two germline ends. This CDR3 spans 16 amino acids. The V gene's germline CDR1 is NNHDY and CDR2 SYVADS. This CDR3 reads CASSDEGGRYNSPLYF. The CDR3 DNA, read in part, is TGTGCCAGCAGTGATGAGGGGGGGAGGTATAATTCGCCC.

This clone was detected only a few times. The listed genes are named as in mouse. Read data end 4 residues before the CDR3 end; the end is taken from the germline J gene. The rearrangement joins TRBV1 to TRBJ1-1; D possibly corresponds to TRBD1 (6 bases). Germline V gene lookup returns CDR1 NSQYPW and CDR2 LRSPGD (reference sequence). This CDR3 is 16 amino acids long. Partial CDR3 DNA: TGCACCTGCAGTGCAGCGGACTGGGGGGGCGCGCGA. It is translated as CTCSAADWGGAR. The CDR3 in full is CTCSAADWGGAREVFF.

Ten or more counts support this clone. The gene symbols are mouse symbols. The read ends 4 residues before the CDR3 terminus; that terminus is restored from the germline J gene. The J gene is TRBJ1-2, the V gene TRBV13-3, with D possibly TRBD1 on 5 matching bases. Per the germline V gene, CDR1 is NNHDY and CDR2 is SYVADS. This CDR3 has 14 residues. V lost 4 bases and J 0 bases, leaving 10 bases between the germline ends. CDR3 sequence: CASSPPTANSDYTF. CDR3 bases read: TGTGCCAGCAGTCCCCCGACAGCAAACTCC.

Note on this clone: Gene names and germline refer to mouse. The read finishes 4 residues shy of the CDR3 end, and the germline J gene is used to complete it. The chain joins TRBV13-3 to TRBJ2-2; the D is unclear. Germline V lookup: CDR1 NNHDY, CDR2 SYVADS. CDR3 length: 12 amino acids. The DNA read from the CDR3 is TGTGCCAGCAGTGAGAGAGGCGGG. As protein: CASSERGG. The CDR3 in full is CASSERGGQLYF.

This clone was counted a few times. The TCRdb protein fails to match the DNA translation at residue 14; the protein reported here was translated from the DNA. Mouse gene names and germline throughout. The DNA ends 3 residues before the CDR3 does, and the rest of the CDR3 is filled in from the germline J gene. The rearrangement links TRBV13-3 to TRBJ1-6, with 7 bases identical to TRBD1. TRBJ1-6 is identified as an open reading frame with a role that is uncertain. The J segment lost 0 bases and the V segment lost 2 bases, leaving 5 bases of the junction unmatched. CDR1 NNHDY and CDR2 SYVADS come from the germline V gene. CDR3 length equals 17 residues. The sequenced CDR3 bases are TGTGCCAGCAGTGAGCCAGGGGGAAATTCCTATAATTCGCCC. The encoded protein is CASSEPGGNSYNSP. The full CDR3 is CASSEPGGNSYNSPLYF.

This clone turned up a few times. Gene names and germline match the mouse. The part of the CDR3 DNA that was read is TGTGCCAGCAGTGAGCGGCAGGGGGAC. Its protein is CASSERQGD. The full CDR3 protein reads CASSERQGDTQYF. The rearrangement uses TRBV13-1 and TRBJ2-5, with D possibly TRBD1 on 6 matching bases. The CDR3 goes on 4 residues after the read ends, and that part is filled in from the germline J gene. Germline V CDR1 and CDR2: NSHNY, SYGAGN. CDR3 length equals 13 residues.

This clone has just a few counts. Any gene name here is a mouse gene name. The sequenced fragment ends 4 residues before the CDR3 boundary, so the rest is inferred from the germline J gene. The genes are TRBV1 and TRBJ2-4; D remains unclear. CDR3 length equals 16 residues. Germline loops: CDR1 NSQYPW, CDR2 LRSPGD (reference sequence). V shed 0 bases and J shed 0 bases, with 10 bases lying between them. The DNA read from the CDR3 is TGCACCTGCAGTGCAGACAGCGGGCATAGTCAAAAC. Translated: CTCSADSGHSQN. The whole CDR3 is CTCSADSGHSQNTLYF.

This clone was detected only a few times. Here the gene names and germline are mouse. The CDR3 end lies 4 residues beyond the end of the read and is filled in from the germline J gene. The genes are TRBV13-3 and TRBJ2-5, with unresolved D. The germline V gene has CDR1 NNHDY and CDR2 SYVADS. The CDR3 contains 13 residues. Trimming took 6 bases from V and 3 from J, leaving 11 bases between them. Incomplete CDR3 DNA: TGTGCCAGCACCGACAACCTTCAAGAC. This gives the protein CASTDNLQD. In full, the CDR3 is CASTDNLQDTQYF. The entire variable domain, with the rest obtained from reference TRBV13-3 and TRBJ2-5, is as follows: EAAVTQSPRSKVAVTGGKVTLSCHQTNNHDYMYWYRQDTGHGLRLIHYSYVADSTEKGDIPDGYKASRPSQENFSLILELASLSQTAVYFCASTDNLQDTQYFGPGTRLLVL.

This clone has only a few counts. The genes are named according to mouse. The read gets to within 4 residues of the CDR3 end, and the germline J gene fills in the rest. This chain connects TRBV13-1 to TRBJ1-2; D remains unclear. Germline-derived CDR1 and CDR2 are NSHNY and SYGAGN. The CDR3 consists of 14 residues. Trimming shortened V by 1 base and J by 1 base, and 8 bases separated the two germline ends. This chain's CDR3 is CASSDWGKNSDYTF. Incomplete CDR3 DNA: TGTGCCAGCAGTGATTGGGGAAAAAACTCC.

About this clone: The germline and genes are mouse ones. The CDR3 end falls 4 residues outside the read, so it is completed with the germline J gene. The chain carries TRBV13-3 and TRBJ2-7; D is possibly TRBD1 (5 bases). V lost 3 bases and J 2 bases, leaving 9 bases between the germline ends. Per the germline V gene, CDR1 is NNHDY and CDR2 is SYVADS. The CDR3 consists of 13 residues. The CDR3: CASSVSGTYEQYF. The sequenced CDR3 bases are TGTGCCAGCAGTGTGTCAGGGACCTAT.

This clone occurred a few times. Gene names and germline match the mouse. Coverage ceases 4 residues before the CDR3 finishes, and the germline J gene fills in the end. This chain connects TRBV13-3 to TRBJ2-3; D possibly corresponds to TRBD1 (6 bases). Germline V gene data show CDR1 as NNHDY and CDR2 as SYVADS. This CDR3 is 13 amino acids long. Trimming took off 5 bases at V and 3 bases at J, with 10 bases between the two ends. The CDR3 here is CASRNQGAETLYF. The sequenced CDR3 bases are TGTGCCAGCAGGAATCAGGGGGCAGAA.

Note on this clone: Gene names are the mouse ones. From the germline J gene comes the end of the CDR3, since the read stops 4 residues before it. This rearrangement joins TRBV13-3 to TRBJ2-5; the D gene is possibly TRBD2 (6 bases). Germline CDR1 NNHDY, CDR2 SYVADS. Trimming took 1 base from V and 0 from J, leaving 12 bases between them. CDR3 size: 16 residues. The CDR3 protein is CASSDPGLFNQDTQYF. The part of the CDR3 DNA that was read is TGTGCCAGCAGTGATCCTGGACTGTTTAACCAAGAC.

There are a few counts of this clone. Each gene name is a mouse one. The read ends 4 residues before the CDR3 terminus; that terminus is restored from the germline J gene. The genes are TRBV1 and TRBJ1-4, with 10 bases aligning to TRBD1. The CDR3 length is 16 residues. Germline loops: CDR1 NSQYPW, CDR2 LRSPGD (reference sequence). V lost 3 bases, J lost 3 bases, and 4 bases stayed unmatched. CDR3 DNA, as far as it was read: TGCACCTGCAGTGCGCGGACAGGGGGTCCCAACGAA. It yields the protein CTCSARTGGPNE. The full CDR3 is CTCSARTGGPNERLFF.

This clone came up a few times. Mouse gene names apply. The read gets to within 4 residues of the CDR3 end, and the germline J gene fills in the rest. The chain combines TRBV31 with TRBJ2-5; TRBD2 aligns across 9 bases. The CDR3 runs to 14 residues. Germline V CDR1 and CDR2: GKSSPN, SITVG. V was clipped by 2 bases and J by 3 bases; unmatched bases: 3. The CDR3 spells CAWSSGGEQDTQYF. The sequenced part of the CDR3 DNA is TGTGCCTGGAGTTCTGGGGGGGAACAAGAC.